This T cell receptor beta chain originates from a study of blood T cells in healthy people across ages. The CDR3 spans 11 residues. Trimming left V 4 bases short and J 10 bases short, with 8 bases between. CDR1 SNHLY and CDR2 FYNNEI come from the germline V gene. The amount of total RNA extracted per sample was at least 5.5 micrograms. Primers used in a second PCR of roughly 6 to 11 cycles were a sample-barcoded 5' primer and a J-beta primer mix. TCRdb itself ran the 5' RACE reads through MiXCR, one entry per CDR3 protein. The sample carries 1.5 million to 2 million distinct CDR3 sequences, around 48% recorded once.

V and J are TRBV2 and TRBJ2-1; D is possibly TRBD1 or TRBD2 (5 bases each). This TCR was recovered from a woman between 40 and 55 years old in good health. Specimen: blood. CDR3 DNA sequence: TGTGCCAGCAGTGCGTGGGACGAGCAGTTCTTC. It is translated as CASSAWDEQFF.